This TCR beta chain originates from a study of blood T cell repertoires in COVID-19. In the study overall: COVID-19 samples, acute and convalescent, were from the United States, Italy and Spain. PBMCs, B-cell-depleted T cells, or T cells were the source of the cDNA or gDNA that made up the material.

In the authors' methods: It was from reference gene primer amplification that nucleated cell counts were estimated. Sequencing used immunoSEQ multiplex PCR; TCRdb keeps in-frame clones, though not all of them. The V and J calls and clone size come from that table; D and trimming were worked out from the DNA. The sample yields about 70,000 clones, roughly 80% seen once. J lost 2 bases, V lost 6 bases, and 12 bases had no gene match. Germline CDR1 and CDR2: MGHRA and YSYEKL. The CDR3 sequence is 16 residues long. The chain has TRBV4-1 and TRBJ2-5; 7 positions match TRBD2. Sample: peripheral blood. This clonotype was sampled from a woman older than 75 with acute or convalescent COVID-19. The CDR3 sequence is CASSGRAGVQQETQYF. DNA of the CDR3: TGCGCCAGCAGTGGGCGGGCGGGGGTGCAGCAAGAGACCCAGTACTTC.